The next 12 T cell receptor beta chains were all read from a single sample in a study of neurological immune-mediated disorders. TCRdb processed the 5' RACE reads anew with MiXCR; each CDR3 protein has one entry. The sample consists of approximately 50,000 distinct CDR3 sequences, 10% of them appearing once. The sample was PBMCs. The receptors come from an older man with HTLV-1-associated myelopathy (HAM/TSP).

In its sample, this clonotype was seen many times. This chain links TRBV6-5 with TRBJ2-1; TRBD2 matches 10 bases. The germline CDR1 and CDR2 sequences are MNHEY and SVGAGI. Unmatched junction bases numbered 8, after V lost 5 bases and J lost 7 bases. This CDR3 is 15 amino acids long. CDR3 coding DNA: TGTGCCAGCAGTAAACGGGGGACTAGCGTAAATGAGCAGTTCTTC. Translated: CASSKRGTSVNEQFF.

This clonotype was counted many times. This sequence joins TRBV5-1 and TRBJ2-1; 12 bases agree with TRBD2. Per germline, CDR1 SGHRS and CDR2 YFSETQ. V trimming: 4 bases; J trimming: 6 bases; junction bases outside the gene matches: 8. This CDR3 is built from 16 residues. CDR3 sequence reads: CASSPGLGLAGNEQFF. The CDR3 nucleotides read TGCGCCAGCAGCCCGGGTTTGGGACTAGCGGGCAATGAGCAGTTCTTC.

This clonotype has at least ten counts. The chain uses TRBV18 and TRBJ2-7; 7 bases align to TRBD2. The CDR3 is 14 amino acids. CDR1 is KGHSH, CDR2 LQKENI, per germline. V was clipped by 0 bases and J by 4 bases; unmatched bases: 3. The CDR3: CASSPPGGSYEQYF. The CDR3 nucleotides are TGTGCCAGCTCACCACCTGGCGGGAGTTACGAGCAGTACTTC.

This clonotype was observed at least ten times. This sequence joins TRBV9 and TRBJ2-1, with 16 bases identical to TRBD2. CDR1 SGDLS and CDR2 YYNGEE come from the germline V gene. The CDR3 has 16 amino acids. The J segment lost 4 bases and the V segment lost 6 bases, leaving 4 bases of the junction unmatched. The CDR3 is CASNTGLAGGYNEQFF. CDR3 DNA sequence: TGTGCCAGCAACACGGGACTAGCGGGAGGGTACAATGAGCAGTTCTTC.

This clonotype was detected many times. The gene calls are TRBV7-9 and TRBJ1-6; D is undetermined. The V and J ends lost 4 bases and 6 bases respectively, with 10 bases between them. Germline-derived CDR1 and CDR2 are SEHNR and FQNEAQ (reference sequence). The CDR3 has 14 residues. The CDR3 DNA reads TGTGCCAGCAGCTGGGATACCCCTAATTCACCCCTCCACTTT. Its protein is CASSWDTPNSPLHF.

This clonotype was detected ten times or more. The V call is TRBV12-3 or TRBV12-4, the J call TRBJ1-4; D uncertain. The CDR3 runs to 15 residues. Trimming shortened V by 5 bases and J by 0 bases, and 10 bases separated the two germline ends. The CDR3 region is CASSPNRATNEKLFF. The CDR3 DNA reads TGTGCCAGCAGTCCTAACCGAGCAACTAATGAAAAACTGTTTTTT.

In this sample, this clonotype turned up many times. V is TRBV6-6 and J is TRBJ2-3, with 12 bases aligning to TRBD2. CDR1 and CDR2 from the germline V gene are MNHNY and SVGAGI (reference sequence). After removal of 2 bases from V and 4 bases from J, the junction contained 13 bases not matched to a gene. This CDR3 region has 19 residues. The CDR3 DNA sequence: TGTGCCAGCAGTTACGGCGCTAGCGGGAGGGCCTCGTTTGCAGATACGCAGTATTTT. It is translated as CASSYGASGRASFADTQYF.

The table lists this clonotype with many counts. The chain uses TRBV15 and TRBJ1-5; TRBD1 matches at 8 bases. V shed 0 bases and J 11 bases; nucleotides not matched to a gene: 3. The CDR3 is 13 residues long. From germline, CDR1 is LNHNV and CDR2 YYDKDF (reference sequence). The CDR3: CATSRDQDRAQHF. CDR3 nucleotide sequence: TGTGCCACCAGCAGAGATCAGGACAGGGCCCAGCATTTT.

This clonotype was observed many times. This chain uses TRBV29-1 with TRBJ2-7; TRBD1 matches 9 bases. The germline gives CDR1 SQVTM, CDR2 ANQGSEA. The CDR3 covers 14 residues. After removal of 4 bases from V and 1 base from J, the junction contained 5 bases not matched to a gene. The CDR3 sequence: CSVAVTGGSYEQYF. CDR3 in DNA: TGCAGCGTTGCTGTGACAGGGGGGTCCTACGAGCAGTACTTC.

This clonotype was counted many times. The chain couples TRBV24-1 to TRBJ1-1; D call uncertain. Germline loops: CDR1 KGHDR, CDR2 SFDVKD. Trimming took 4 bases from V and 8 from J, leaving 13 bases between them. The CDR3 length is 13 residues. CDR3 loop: CATSDPGRAEAFF. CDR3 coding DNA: TGTGCCACCAGTGACCCCGGGAGAGCCGAAGCTTTCTTT.

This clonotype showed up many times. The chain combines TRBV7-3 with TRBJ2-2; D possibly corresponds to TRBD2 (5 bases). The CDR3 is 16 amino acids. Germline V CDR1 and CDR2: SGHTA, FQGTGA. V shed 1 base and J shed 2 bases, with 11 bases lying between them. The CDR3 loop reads CASSLMSGINTGELFF. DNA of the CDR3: TGTGCCAGCAGCTTAATGTCCGGGATAAACACCGGGGAGCTGTTTTTT.

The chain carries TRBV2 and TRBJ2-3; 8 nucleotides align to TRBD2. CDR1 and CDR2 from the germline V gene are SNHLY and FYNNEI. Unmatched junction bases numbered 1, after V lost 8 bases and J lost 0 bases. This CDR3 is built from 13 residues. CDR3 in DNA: TGTGCCAGCCAGCGGGAGAGCACAGATACGCAGTATTTT. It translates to CASQRESTDTQYF.